The 22 T cell receptor beta chains presented below share a single source sample, sequenced in a study of response to subunit inactivated influenza vaccine. MiXCR was run by TCRdb on the RT-PCR reads, yielding one entry per CDR3 protein. This table has around 520,000 distinct CDR3 sequences, roughly 23% appearing once. The sequenced sample was CD4+ T cells sorted from PBMCs, obtained less than 6 days after vaccination. These receptors all come from a man aged 45-65 years who received an inactivated influenza vaccine.

This clonotype came up a few times. The chain joins TRBV20-1 to TRBJ1-2; D is undetermined. The CDR3 covers 12 residues. Trimming left V 6 bases short and J 4 bases short, with 12 bases between. Germline V gene lookup returns CDR1 DFQATT and CDR2 SNEGSKA (reference sequence). Here the CDR3 DNA reads TGCAGTGCGGGAACAGCCCTCTATGGCTACACCTTC. Its translation: CSAGTALYGYTF.

J is TRBJ2-6 and V is TRBV18; no definite D call. Trimming removed 6 bases at V and 12 bases at J, with 9 bases between. This CDR3 region has 11 residues. CDR1 is KGHSH, CDR2 LQKENI, per germline. The CDR3 region has the DNA TGTGCCAGCTCCTTCGCCTCCGTCCTGACTTTC. This gives the protein CASSFASVLTF.

The gene calls are TRBV6-1 and TRBJ1-3; 7 bases are a match to TRBD1. The CDR3 covers 16 residues. Germline-derived CDR1 and CDR2 are MNHNS and SASEGT. The trim removed 5 bases at V and 0 bases at J, leaving 7 bases unmatched. This CDR3 reads CASSPSRDSSGNTIYF. CDR3 nucleotides: TGTGCCAGCAGTCCTTCCCGGGACAGCTCTGGAAACACCATATATTTT.

This chain connects TRBV6-5 to TRBJ1-1, with D possibly TRBD1 on 6 matching bases. Trimming pared 2 bases from V and 1 base from J, leaving 11 bases between. Germline values: CDR1 MNHEY, CDR2 SVGAGI. The CDR3 consists of 15 residues. The CDR3 protein is CASSYGGRWNTEAFF. As DNA, the CDR3 is TGTGCCAGCAGTTACGGGGGGCGCTGGAACACTGAAGCTTTCTTT.

V usage is TRBV20-1 and J usage is TRBJ2-5, with D tentatively TRBD2 (6 bases). Between the trimmed V and J ends, which lost 1 base and 3 bases, there was a span of 12 bases. This CDR3 is 14 amino acids long. CDR1 and CDR2 from the germline V gene are DFQATT and SNEGSKA (reference sequence). The CDR3 nucleotides read TGCAGTGCTAGAGGGGGGACTGCCAAAGAGACCCAGTACTTC. This sequence encodes CSARGGTAKETQYF.

This clonotype came up a few times. V gene TRBV12-3 or TRBV12-4 combines with J gene TRBJ2-2; D gene ambiguous. The CDR3 is 15 amino acids. With 3 bases removed from V and 5 bases from J, the gap between germline ends came to 13 bases. This chain's CDR3 is CASSFRRVGTGELFF. For the CDR3, the DNA is TGTGCCAGCAGTTTTCGGAGAGTGGGGACCGGGGAGCTGTTTTTT.

This clonotype has a handful of counts. The chain links TRBV6-8 to TRBJ2-2, with unresolved D. Germline lookup yields CDR1 MNHGY and CDR2 SAAAGT. CDR3 length equals 16 residues. Trimming took off 2 bases at V and 6 bases at J, with 16 bases between the two ends. DNA of the CDR3: TGTGCCAGCAGTTACCCCTCCGGGTGGATCCCCGGGGAGCTGTTTTTT. This encodes CASSYPSGWIPGELFF.

The sample holds many counts of this clonotype. This rearrangement joins TRBV6-1 to TRBJ2-7, with 8 bases matching TRBD2. This CDR3 is built from 14 residues. Germline assignment: CDR1 MNHNS and CDR2 SASEGT. J lost 0 bases, V lost 6 bases, and 4 bases had no gene match. The CDR3 nucleotides are TGTGCCAGCAGACTAAGCGGGAGCTCCTACGAGCAGTACTTC. Translated: CASRLSGSSYEQYF.

J is TRBJ2-5 and V is TRBV6-1; D is possibly TRBD2 (5 bases). Looked up from germline, CDR1 is MNHNS and CDR2 is SASEGT. The CDR3 covers 14 residues. Trimming took off 4 bases at V and 2 bases at J, with 11 bases between the two ends. CDR3 in amino acids: CASSVGSGQETQYF. In DNA, the CDR3 is TGTGCCAGCAGTGTCGGAAGCGGACAAGAGACCCAGTACTTC.

This clonotype has more than one count but fewer than ten. This chain connects TRBV2 to TRBJ2-7, with D perhaps TRBD1 (5 bases). Trimming removed 7 bases from V and 3 bases from J, with 13 bases in between. Germline CDR1 SNHLY, CDR2 FYNNEI. The CDR3 contains 13 residues. In nucleotides, the CDR3 is TGTGCCAGCAAGGTAGGGGTCTACTACGAGCAGTACTTC. This sequence encodes CASKVGVYYEQYF.

V gene TRBV7-2 combines with J gene TRBJ2-7; D ambiguous. The CDR3 is 13 amino acids. V gave up 0 bases and J gave up 6 bases, with 9 bases separating them. Germline loops: CDR1 SGHTA, CDR2 FQGNSA. The CDR3 sequence is CASSLATGREQYF. The CDR3 bases are TGTGCCAGCAGCTTAGCGACCGGGCGCGAGCAGTACTTC.

This clonotype was counted once. V usage is TRBV28 and J usage is TRBJ1-1, with unresolved D. This CDR3 spans 12 amino acids. V was cut by 6 bases and J by 3 bases, with 8 bases left in between. The germline V gene has CDR1 MDHEN and CDR2 SYDVKM. This chain's CDR3 is CASSLLYTEAFF. CDR3 in DNA: TGTGCCAGCAGCCTACTTTACACTGAAGCTTTCTTT.

V and J are TRBV7-9 and TRBJ2-7; D might be TRBD2 (5 bases). The length of the CDR3 is 13 residues. The V and J ends lost 8 bases and 2 bases respectively, with 13 bases between them. Per the germline V gene, CDR1 is SEHNR and CDR2 is FQNEAQ (reference sequence). CDR3 protein: CASQGWETYEQYF. The DNA of the CDR3 is TGTGCCAGCCAAGGGTGGGAGACCTACGAGCAGTACTTC.

The chain recombines TRBV25-1 with TRBJ2-5, with D possibly being TRBD1 or TRBD2 (5 bases each). Per germline, CDR1 MGHDK and CDR2 SYGVNS. Deletions cut 5 bases from V and 3 bases from J, with 16 bases between. The CDR3 extends over 15 amino acids. The CDR3 sequence is CASSPMGTGKETQYF. The CDR3 nucleotides read TGTGCCAGCAGTCCCATGGGGACCGGAAAAGAGACCCAGTACTTC.

The chain carries TRBV28 and TRBJ1-4; D is unclear. This CDR3 is built from 13 residues. In germline, CDR1 is MDHEN, CDR2 SYDVKM. The V gene lost 8 bases and the J gene lost 8 bases, with 15 bases spanning the gap. CDR3 region: CASLSPGREKLFF. The DNA of the CDR3 is TGTGCCAGCCTGAGTCCGGGGAGGGAAAAACTGTTTTTT.

This clonotype was recorded many times. The junction and the germline gene differ at one end; a read error may be behind it. V and J are TRBV12-3 or TRBV12-4 and TRBJ1-5; D ambiguous. This CDR3 region has 14 residues. DNA of the CDR3: TGTGCCAGCAGCTTAGCGTCGGGTAATCAGCCCCAGCATTTT. This translates into CASSLASGNQPQHF.

This CDR3 reads CASSLIMDRNTEAFF. CDR3 bases: TGTGCCAGCAGCTTGATAATGGACAGGAACACTGAAGCTTTCTTT. V usage is TRBV5-5 and J usage is TRBJ1-1, with D tentatively TRBD1 (6 bases). This CDR3 has 15 amino acids. Germline-derived CDR1 and CDR2 are SGHKS and YYEKEE (reference sequence). Trimming left V 1 base short and J 1 base short, with 11 bases between.

This clonotype was counted between two and nine times. The gene calls are TRBV20-1 and TRBJ2-2; either TRBD1 or TRBD2 may fit D (5 bases each). V lost 7 bases, J lost 4 bases, and 10 bases lay in between. In germline, CDR1 is DFQATT, CDR2 SNEGSKA (reference sequence). The CDR3 totals 12 residues. CDR3 sequence: CSVQRGTGELFF. In DNA form, the CDR3 reads TGCAGTGTTCAGAGGGGCACCGGGGAGCTGTTTTTT.

V is TRBV19 and J is TRBJ2-5, with D possibly TRBD1 on 5 matching bases. The germline V gene encodes CDR1 LNHDA and CDR2 SQIVND (reference sequence). V shed 1 base and J shed 2 bases, with 8 bases lying between them. The CDR3 is 14 amino acids. CDR3 in amino acids: CASSIAGIQETQYF. The CDR3 DNA sequence: TGTGCCAGTAGTATAGCAGGGATTCAAGAGACCCAGTACTTC.

J is TRBJ1-1 and V is TRBV29-1; D is possibly TRBD1 (5 bases). Deletions cut 3 bases from V and 1 base from J, with 12 bases between. Germline V lookup: CDR1 SQVTM, CDR2 ANQGSEA. CDR3 size: 14 residues. For the CDR3, the DNA is TGCAGCGTTGACGCAGGGTGGGAGAACACTGAAGCTTTCTTT. The encoded protein is CSVDAGWENTEAFF.

This clonotype appeared many times. The chain employs TRBV20-1 and TRBJ2-7, with D possibly matching TRBD1 (6 bases). Between the trimmed V and J ends, which lost 5 bases and 2 bases, there was a span of 16 bases. Germline V CDR1 and CDR2: DFQATT, SNEGSKA (reference sequence). This CDR3 has 14 residues. CDR3 DNA sequence: TGCAGTGCTCCAGGACAGATGAATACCTACGAGCAGTACTTC. It yields the protein CSAPGQMNTYEQYF.

At least ten counts were recorded for this clonotype. The chain carries TRBV9 and TRBJ2-7, with D perhaps TRBD1 (6 bases). Per the germline V gene, CDR1 is SGDLS and CDR2 is YYNGEE. CDR3 length: 15 amino acids. Trimming stripped 2 bases from V and 4 bases from J, with 16 bases between. CDR3 DNA: TGTGCCAGCAGCGTGGACCCCGGGACAACTTACGAGCAGTACTTC. Protein product: CASSVDPGTTYEQYF.